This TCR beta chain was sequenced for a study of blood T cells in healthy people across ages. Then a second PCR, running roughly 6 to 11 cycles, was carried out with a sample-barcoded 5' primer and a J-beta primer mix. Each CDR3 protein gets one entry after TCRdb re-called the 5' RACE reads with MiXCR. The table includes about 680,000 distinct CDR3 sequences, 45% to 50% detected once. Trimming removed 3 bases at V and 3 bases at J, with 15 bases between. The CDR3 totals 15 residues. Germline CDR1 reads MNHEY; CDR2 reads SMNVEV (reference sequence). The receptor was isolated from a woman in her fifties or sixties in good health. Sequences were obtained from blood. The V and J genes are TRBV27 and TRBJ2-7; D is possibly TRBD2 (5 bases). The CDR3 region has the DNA TGTGCCAGCAGTTTGGAAGGACTTCAAATCTACGAGCAGTACTTC. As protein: CASSLEGLQIYEQYF.